This T cell receptor (beta chain) is from a study of blood T cell repertoires in COVID-19. Across the whole study: PBMCs, B-cell-depleted T cells, or T cells were the source of the cDNA or gDNA that made up the material.

This clone occurred once. The CDR3 has 14 residues. Germline CDR1 reads MGHRA; CDR2 reads YSYEKL. V lost 0 bases to trimming and J lost 11 bases, with 16 bases between them. Sequenced by immunoSEQ multiplex PCR; TCRdb stores in-frame clones only, minus some. Of 150,000 to 200,000 clones listed, just under 85% are singletons. This receptor was obtained from an elderly woman with acute or convalescent COVID-19. Sequenced input: peripheral blood. The chain is built from TRBV4-1 and TRBJ1-1, with TRBD1 as a possible D gene (5 bases). The CDR3 bases are TGCGCCAGCAGCCAAGATATCGACGGCCGGGGGGCTTTCTTT. Its translation: CASSQDIDGRGAFF.